These T cell receptor beta chains were read from a single sample in a study of radiotherapy plus CTLA-4 blockade in lung cancer. Produced via immunoSEQ multiplex PCR; TCRdb's table is partial and in-frame only. This table has under 45,000 clones, approximately 79% appearing once. This specimen consisted of peripheral blood, obtained from a patient treated with radiotherapy plus ipilimumab. Source of these receptors: a human donor with non-small cell lung cancer that progressed on radiotherapy plus ipilimumab. Each CDR3 is given with its conserved first and last residue. A D gene is named only where the DNA matches it firmly. Clone size appears in some rows only: once, few, many, or a class for an expanded clone.

abundance	d_gene	v_gene	j_gene	CDR3aa	CDR3nt
-	-	TRBV6-5	TRBJ1-1	CASSYSGRQAFF	TGTGCCAGCAGTTACTCGGGCAGGCAAGCTTTCTTT
once	-	TRBV7-2	TRBJ1-5	CASSLEDSQPQHF	TGTGCCAGCAGCCTAGAGGACAGTCAGCCCCAGCATTTT
-	TRBD1	TRBV4-1	TRBJ1-2	CASSQETGGDGGYTF	TGCGCCAGCAGCCAAGAGACAGGGGGCGATGGCGGCTACACCTTC
-	-	TRBV5-5	TRBJ1-1	CASSPLPEAFF	TGTGCCAGCAGCCCTCTCCCTGAAGCTTTCTTT
-	TRBD2	TRBV25-1	TRBJ2-5	CASSDSGLARVQETQYF	TGTGCCAGCAGTGATTCAGGACTAGCGAGGGTACAAGAGACCCAGTACTTC
-	-	TRBV19	TRBJ1-4	CASSMDILNEKLFF	TGTGCCAGTAGTATGGACATTCTGAATGAAAAACTGTTTTTT
-	TRBD1	TRBV5-1	TRBJ1-3	CASSLVQGASGNTIYF	TGCGCCAGCAGCTTAGTACAGGGGGCGAGTGGAAACACCATATATTTT
-	-	TRBV7-2	TRBJ2-2	CATSESNTGELFF	TGTGCCACGAGTGAGTCGAACACCGGGGAGCTGTTTTTT
-	-	TRBV19	TRBJ1-2	CASSPPPGAGYGYTF	TGTGCCAGTAGTCCCCCTCCAGGGGCTGGCTATGGCTACACCTTC
-	-	TRBV2	TRBJ2-7	CATRTEGYEQYF	TGTGCCACCAGGACAGAAGGCTACGAGCAGTACTTC
-	-	TRBV2	TRBJ1-4	CASRAGGYDEKLFF	TGTGCCAGCAGGGCCGGGGGGTATGATGAAAAACTGTTTTTT
-	TRBD1	TRBV7-9	TRBJ1-2	CASSGGTARYGYTF	TGTGCCAGCAGCGGGGGGACAGCTCGATATGGCTACACCTTC
once	-	TRBV6-5	TRBJ2-1	CASAIAGSYNEQFF	TGTGCCAGCGCTATTGCGGGCTCCTACAATGAGCAGTTCTTC
-	TRBD1	TRBV2	TRBJ1-5	CASSADRGQLQPQHF	TGTGCCAGCAGTGCGGACAGGGGGCAGCTTCAGCCCCAGCATTTT
-	-	TRBV27	TRBJ2-4	CASMSGNGDIQYF	TGTGCCAGTATGTCAGGGAACGGAGACATTCAGTACTTC
-	TRBD2	TRBV19	TRBJ2-7	CASTASPGTMNEQYF	TGTGCCAGTACCGCGAGCCCCGGGACTATGAACGAGCAGTACTTC
few	TRBD2	TRBV27	TRBJ2-3	CASGHRVASGGPVTDTQYF	TGTGCCAGCGGCCACCGGGTGGCTAGCGGGGGGCCTGTCACAGATACGCAGTATTTT
-	-	TRBV9	TRBJ2-5	CASSAQDNKGWETQYF	TGTGCCAGCAGCGCCCAGGACAACAAGGGTTGGGAGACCCAGTACTTC
-	-	TRBV7-9	TRBJ1-5	CASSRDSNNQPQHF	TGTGCCAGCAGCCGAGACAGCAACAATCAGCCCCAGCATTTT
-	TRBD1	TRBV5-1	TRBJ1-1	CASSNRQGATEAFF	TGCGCCAGCAGCAATAGACAGGGGGCAACTGAAGCTTTCTTT
-	-	TRBV28	TRBJ1-4	CASRIRGKTNEKLFF	TGTGCCAGCAGAATAAGGGGGAAAACTAATGAAAAACTGTTTTTT
-	-	TRBV19	TRBJ1-4	CASSPRARGTNEKLFF	TGTGCCAGTTCTCCCCGGGCGCGGGGAACTAATGAAAAACTGTTTTTT
-	-	TRBV7-2	TRBJ2-7	CASSLGQYEQYF	TGTGCCAGCAGCTTAGGTCAGTACGAGCAGTACTTC